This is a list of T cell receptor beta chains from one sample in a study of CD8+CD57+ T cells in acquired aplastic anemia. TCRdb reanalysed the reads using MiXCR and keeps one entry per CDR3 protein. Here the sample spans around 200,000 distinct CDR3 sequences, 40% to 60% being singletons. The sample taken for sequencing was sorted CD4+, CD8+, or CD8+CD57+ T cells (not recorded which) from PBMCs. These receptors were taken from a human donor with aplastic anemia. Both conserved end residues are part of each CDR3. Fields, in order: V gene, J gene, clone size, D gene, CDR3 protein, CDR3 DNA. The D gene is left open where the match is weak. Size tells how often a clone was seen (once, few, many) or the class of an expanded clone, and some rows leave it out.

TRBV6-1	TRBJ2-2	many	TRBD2	CASSVASGGNTGELFF	TGTGCCAGCAGTGTCGCTAGCGGGGGGAACACCGGGGAGCTGTTTTTT
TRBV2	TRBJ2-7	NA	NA	CASSYSAQGGYEQYF	TGTGCCAGCAGTTATAGCGCTCAGGGAGGCTACGAGCAGTACTTC
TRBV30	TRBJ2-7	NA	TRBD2	CAWSDSGGSYEQYF	TGTGCCTGGAGTGACAGCGGGGGATCCTACGAGCAGTACTTC
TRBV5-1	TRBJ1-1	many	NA	CASSLVTAMNTEAFF	TGCGCCAGCAGCTTGGTTACAGCCATGAACACTGAAGCTTTCTTT
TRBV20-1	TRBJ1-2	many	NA	CSARDTRPRGGDYGYTF	TGCAGTGCTAGAGATACCCGACCTCGGGGGGGGGACTATGGCTACACCTTC
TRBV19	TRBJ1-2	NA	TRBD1	CASTLQGVHGYTF	TGTGCCAGTACTCTCCAGGGGGTGCATGGCTACACCTTC
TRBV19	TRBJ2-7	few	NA	CASSPGLSYEQYF	TGTGCCAGTAGCCCGGGGCTATCCTACGAGCAGTACTTC
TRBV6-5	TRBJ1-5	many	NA	CATKPGLLTQPQHF	TGTGCCACTAAACCGGGACTTTTGACTCAGCCCCAGCATTTT
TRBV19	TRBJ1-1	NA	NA	CASRSTGLNTEAFF	TGTGCCAGTAGGTCGACAGGCCTGAACACTGAAGCTTTCTTT
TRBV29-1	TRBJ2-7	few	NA	CSVAGTQGYEQYF	TGCAGCGTAGCCGGGACACAGGGCTACGAGCAGTACTTC
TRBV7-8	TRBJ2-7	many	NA	CASSLEYSTAYEQYF	TGTGCCAGCAGCTTAGAGTACAGCACGGCCTACGAGCAGTACTTC
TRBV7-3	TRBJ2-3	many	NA	CASTAGERGTDTQYF	TGTGCCAGCACCGCTGGGGAAAGGGGTACAGATACGCAGTATTTT
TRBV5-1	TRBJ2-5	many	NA	CASRPLPSGETQYF	TGCGCCAGCAGACCTCTCCCAAGCGGGGAGACCCAGTACTTC
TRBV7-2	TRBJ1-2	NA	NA	CASSFKGTGGYTF	TGTGCCAGCAGCTTCAAGGGGACGGGAGGCTACACCTTC
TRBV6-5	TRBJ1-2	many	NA	CASSEGYGYTF	TGTGCCAGCAGTGAGGGATATGGCTACACCTTC
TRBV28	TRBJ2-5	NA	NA	CASRTQYF	TGTGCCAGCAGGACCCAGTACTTC
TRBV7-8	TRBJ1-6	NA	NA	CASSVDIGSPLHF	TGTGCCAGCAGCGTGGACATAGGCTCACCCCTCCACTTT
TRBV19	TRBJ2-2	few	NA	CASSIQGDTGELFF	TGTGCCAGTAGTATACAGGGTGACACCGGGGAGCTGTTTTTT
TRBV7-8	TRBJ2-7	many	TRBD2	CASSLVAGGLSYEQYF	TGTGCCAGCAGCTTAGTCGCGGGGGGACTCTCCTACGAGCAGTACTTC
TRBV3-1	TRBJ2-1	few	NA	CASSFLTSNNEQFF	TGTGCCAGCAGCTTCCTCACTAGCAACAATGAGCAGTTCTTC
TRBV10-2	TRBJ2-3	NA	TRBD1	CASKGQGPTDTQYF	TGCGCCAGCAAAGGACAGGGGCCGACAGATACGCAGTATTTT
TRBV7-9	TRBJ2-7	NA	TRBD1	CASSFGQGAGEEQYF	TGTGCCAGCAGCTTCGGACAGGGGGCCGGGGAGGAGCAGTACTTC
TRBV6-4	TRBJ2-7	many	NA	CASSDLPGYEQYF	TGTGCCAGCAGTGACCTACCAGGCTACGAGCAGTACTTC
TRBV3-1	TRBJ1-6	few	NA	CASSEYWGNSPLHF	TGTGCCAGCAGTGAATACTGGGGGAATTCACCCCTCCACTTT
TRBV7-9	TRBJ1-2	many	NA	CASSQQITAYGYTF	TGTGCCAGCAGCCAGCAAATCACGGCCTATGGCTACACCTTC
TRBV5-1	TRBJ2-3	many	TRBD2	CASSPASGAAITDTQYF	TGCGCCAGCAGCCCGGCTAGCGGGGCGGCCATCACAGATACGCAGTATTTT
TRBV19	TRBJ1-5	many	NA	CASSIEKGKGNQPQHF	TGTGCCAGTAGTATAGAGAAGGGAAAGGGCAATCAGCCCCAGCATTTT
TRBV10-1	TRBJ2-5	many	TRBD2	CASSERGEIETQYF	TGCGCCAGCAGTGAACGGGGGGAGATAGAGACCCAGTACTTC
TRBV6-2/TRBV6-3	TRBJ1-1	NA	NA	CASSYRTVLNTEALF	TGTGCCAGCAGTTATAGGACAGTTCTAAACACTGAAGCTCTCTTT
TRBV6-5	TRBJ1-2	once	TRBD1	CASSARSGTDYGYTF	TGTGCCAGCAGTGCCAGATCAGGGACAGACTATGGCTACACCTTC
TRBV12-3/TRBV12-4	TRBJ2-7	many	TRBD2	CASSLVGRGISSYEQYF	TGTGCCAGCAGTTTGGTCGGGAGGGGGATAAGCTCCTACGAGCAGTACTTC
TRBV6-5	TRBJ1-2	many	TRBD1	CASSSTGGVRGGYTF	TGTGCCAGCAGTTCGACAGGGGGCGTCCGCGGGGGCTACACCTTC
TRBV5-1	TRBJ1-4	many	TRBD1	CASSQGQTNEKLFF	TGCGCCAGCAGCCAGGGACAGACTAATGAAAAACTGTTTTTT
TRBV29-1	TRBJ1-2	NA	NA	CSVEIFANYGYTF	TGCAGCGTTGAGATTTTCGCTAACTATGGCTACACCTTC
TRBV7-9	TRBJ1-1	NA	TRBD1	CASSLWLGDGQGATTEAFF	TGTGCCAGCAGCTTATGGCTGGGGGATGGACAGGGGGCGACCACTGAAGCTTTCTTT
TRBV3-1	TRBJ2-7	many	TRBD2	CASSQGPSGGYEQYF	TGTGCCAGCAGCCAAGGCCCTAGCGGGGGCTACGAGCAGTACTTC
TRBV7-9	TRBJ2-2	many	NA	CASRQTQGFVGELFF	TGTGCCAGCAGACAGACACAGGGTTTTGTCGGGGAGCTGTTTTTT
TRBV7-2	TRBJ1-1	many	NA	CASSLGWYRARNTEAFF	TGTGCCAGCAGCTTAGGTTGGTACAGGGCACGGAACACTGAAGCTTTCTTT
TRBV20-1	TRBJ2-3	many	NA	CSARTGFGTDTQYF	TGCAGTGCTAGAACAGGTTTCGGCACAGATACGCAGTATTTT
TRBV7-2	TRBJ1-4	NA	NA	CASSLVGRNEKLFF	TGTGCCAGCAGCTTAGTTGGACGAAATGAAAAACTGTTTTTT
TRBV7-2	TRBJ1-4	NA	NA	CASSPRGLAGINEKLFF	TGTGCCAGCAGCCCAAGGGGACTAGCGGGGATTAATGAAAAACTGTTTTTT